This passage covers 8 T cell receptor beta chains from one sample sequenced in a study of somatic mutations in cytotoxic T cells in rheumatoid arthritis. Repertoires were generated with immunoSEQ multiplex PCR, while TCRdb's copy carries only in-frame clones and drops some. The sample holds around 12,000 clones, roughly 70% seen once. Sequencing was done on a sample of CD8+ T cells sorted from blood. Receptor source: an adult with rheumatoid arthritis.

The chain has TRBV27 and TRBJ2-7; 14 bases map to TRBD2. The CDR3 sequence is 17 residues long. J was trimmed by 1 base and V by 5 bases; bases with no gene match: 7. CDR1 MNHEY and CDR2 SMNVEV come from the germline V gene (reference sequence). The CDR3 DNA follows: TGTGCCAGCAGTCCGGGGACTAGCGGGGGCCCTTCCTACGAGCAGTACTTC. Encoded protein: CASSPGTSGGPSYEQYF.

The V call is TRBV19, the J call TRBJ1-5; D ambiguous. CDR3 length equals 15 residues. V lost 3 bases, J lost 6 bases, and 15 bases lay in between. Germline CDR1 reads LNHDA; CDR2 reads SQIVND (reference sequence). The CDR3 coding sequence is TGTGCCAGTAGTATCTGGGCAGTAGGCGCTCAGCCCCAGCATTTT. Translated: CASSIWAVGAQPQHF.

This clone was recorded only once. This sequence joins TRBV5-5 and TRBJ2-7; no clear D. Germline CDR1 SGHKS, CDR2 YYEKEE (reference sequence). Trimming took 0 bases from V and 4 from J, leaving 11 bases between them. There are 14 residues in the CDR3. The CDR3 DNA is TGTGCCAGCAGCTTGGCCGGATTTGGATACGAGCAGTACTTC. Protein product: CASSLAGFGYEQYF.

The rearrangement uses TRBV5-1 and TRBJ2-3; the D call may be TRBD1 or TRBD2 (6 bases each). The V gene lost 4 bases and the J gene lost 1 base, with 16 bases spanning the gap. The CDR3 consists of 16 residues. From germline, CDR1 is SGHRS and CDR2 YFSETQ. The CDR3 DNA follows: TGCGCCAGCAGCCTTAACGAGGGGGGTCGCACAGATACGCAGTATTTT. This sequence encodes CASSLNEGGRTDTQYF. The full variable domain, in which reference TRBV5-1 and TRBJ2-3 provide the parts outside the CDR3, is KAGVTQTPRYLIKTRGQQVTLSCSPISGHRSVSWYQQTPGQGLQFLFEYFSETQRNKGNFPGRFSGRQFSNSRSEMNVSTLELGDSALYLCASSLNEGGRTDTQYFGPGTRLTVL.

The rearrangement joins TRBV19 to TRBJ2-7, with 12 bases matching TRBD2. Germline CDR1 is LNHDA and CDR2 is SQIVND (reference sequence). CDR3 size: 14 residues. V shed 5 bases, J shed 3 bases, and the junction held 2 bases outside the gene matches. CDR3 protein: CASSPGLAGYEQYF. The CDR3 DNA follows: TGTGCCAGTAGTCCGGGACTAGCGGGCTACGAGCAGTACTTC.

This sequence joins TRBV19 and TRBJ2-3; D ambiguous. Per the germline V gene, CDR1 is LNHDA and CDR2 is SQIVND (reference sequence). The CDR3 covers 13 residues. The germline V and J ends were trimmed by 6 bases and 2 bases, with 9 bases remaining between them. The CDR3: CASSSSITDTQYF. The CDR3 nucleotides are TGTGCCAGTAGCTCTTCAATCACAGATACGCAGTATTTT.

The chain is built from TRBV5-5 and TRBJ2-5, with no clear D. The CDR3 is 14 residues long. V dropped 1 base and J dropped 1 base, with 8 bases sitting between them. Per germline, CDR1 SGHKS and CDR2 YYEKEE (reference sequence). CDR3 in DNA: TGTGCCAGCAGCTTGACGGGCAGCCAAGAGACCCAGTACTTC. Its protein product is CASSLTGSQETQYF.

V gene TRBV15 combines with J gene TRBJ1-4, with D unresolved. Germline CDR1 is LNHNV and CDR2 is YYDKDF (reference sequence). The ends were cut back, 3 bases at V and 8 bases at J, with 16 bases in the middle. This CDR3 region has 15 residues. The CDR3 DNA reads as TGTGCCACCAGCAGGGGTCGGGGTCAGGTGGAAAAACTGTTTTTT. The encoded protein is CATSRGRGQVEKLFF.